A single TCR beta chain is shown here with its context. The specificity of this receptor is unknown. Base qualities are not recorded, but no much larger clone differs from it by a single base. The donors were roughly 40 Caucasian individuals from Russia, aged roughly 6 to 90 years, who were systemically healthy. Each donor gave roughly 9 milliliters of peripheral blood, drawn into EDTA-treated Vacutainer tubes. Ficoll-Paque density-gradient centrifugation was used to isolate PBMCs, with at least 7 million per sample. Total RNA was extracted from PBMCs with Trizol reagent, with at least 5 micrograms obtained per sample. For every donor, flow cytometry on a PBMC aliquot measured the percentage of naive CD45RAhigh/CD27high T cells. Library preparation employed 5' RACE. The sequencing machine was an Illumina HiSeq 2500. A second about 6 to 11 cycle PCR used a sample-barcoded 5' primer and a J-beta primer mix. A unique molecular identifier was introduced onto each TCR beta cDNA molecule by a template-switch 5' adaptor carrying 12 random nucleotides. Each sample yielded at least 2.5 million CDR3-containing paired-end reads. All of the RNA was converted into first-strand cDNA using the Mint cDNA synthesis kit, with a TRBC-specific oligonucleotide serving as the primer. Following uracil-DNA glycosylase treatment, all cDNA underwent a first 18-cycle PCR with the universal primers M1SS and BC2_uni_R. In the source study's methods: For normalization, 1 million high-quality reads were randomly selected from each sample, with every read carrying a distinct molecular identifier. Instead of being binned into consensus sequences, reads that shared molecular identifiers were thrown out. MiTCR, run with a Q25 quality threshold and the strictest error-elimination algorithm, handled CDR3 identification, clonotype clustering and error correction. A nonparametric unseen species model with Euler transformation was used to estimate a lower bound on total TCR beta diversity. Through fastp at Q25 and MiXCR, TCRdb rebuilt clones from the public reads, retaining in-frame beta chains. Identical CDR3 proteins give one entry, which carries the most common genes and DNA. The V and J calls follow TCRdb's processing rather than the paper's. This sample is represented by about 780,000 distinct CDR3 sequences; under 30% of them were singletons. The ten top clones hold less than 3.5% of the sample.

These data are taken from a study of blood T cells in healthy people across ages (dated by TCRdb to the mid-2010s). Regarding the study in general: In model experiments, template switching captured about one uniquely barcoded TCR beta cDNA molecule for every two T cells. Using deep sequencing normalized with unique cDNA molecular identifiers, the study measured how TCR beta repertoire diversity changes with age. Four age groups were formed from the donors: young (average about 15 years), middle-aged (more than 35), aged (under 70) and long-lived (around 82). For two donors (one aged 18 to 30 and one aged 80 or older), the study analyzed two additional independent replicas of 1 million unique cDNA reads from the same blood draw.

Study-wide findings and limitations: As age increased, observed TCR beta diversity per million T cells dropped in a roughly linear way, and a significant reduction was already evident by age roughly 40. Bulk unsorted PBMC profiling prevented conclusive comparison of naive and antigen-experienced compartments. Because donor CMV infection status was unknown, age-related changes in expanded clonotypes were potentially confounded. The long-lived group showed more naive CD4+ T cells, fewer expanded clones and increased TCR diversity than the aged group, suggesting age selection. There was a strong correlation between observed TCR beta diversity and the percentage of naive T cells measured by flow cytometry. Estimates of total diversity from one million sequenced T cells were regarded as lower bounds and underestimates.

CDR1 and CDR2 are drawn from the germline V gene: MNHEY, SVGEGT. CDR3 length: 15 amino acids, cysteine to phenylalanine. Only the CDR3 region is kept as DNA, spanning 45 bases read in frame from base 1. Trimming accounts for 5 bases at V and 1 base at J, while the number of junction bases matched to no gene is 6. This sample was shared with a second study, whose subject was T cells of mothers and their children. From that second study: Donors were nine systemically healthy Caucasian individuals: three mothers and their six children. cDNA synthesis consumed the entire amount of extracted RNA, loaded at approximately 1.5 ug RNA in each 15 ul reaction. In the second PCR, sample barcodes and 2-4 random nucleotides were introduced via the M1S primer. Over 10 million TCR beta CDR3 reads came from each mother, compared with around 3 million reads from each child. Thymic selection similarly shapes TCR recombination output in related and unrelated pairs, with minor effect from inherited differences. Normalized repertoire overlap was always slightly but never significantly higher in related than unrelated mother-child pairs. No persistent microchimeric T cell clones were detected, at a sensitivity of around 97 clones per million clonotypes. Deep NGS was used in the study to compare the TCR beta repertoires of mothers and children and to look for features that separate related mother-child pairs from unrelated individuals. The mean age was roughly 44 +/- 4 years for the mothers and roughly 10 +/- 4 years for the children. After adapters were ligated using NEBNext reagents, the libraries underwent 100+100 nt paired-end sequencing on an Illumina HiSeq 2000. To prevent cross-contamination, the mother and child libraries were prepared one month apart and sequenced in separate runs. Between roughly 500,000 and 2,000,000 distinct TCR beta clonotypes were identified per donor. Naive TCR beta clonotypes were estimated from low-frequency clonotypes matched to each donor's FACS-determined naive share, without sorting.

Sequences were obtained from blood. The clonotype was recovered from a boy younger than 18 in good health. Rearrangement joined TRBV6-2 or TRBV6-3 to TRBJ2-5; 8 bases in the junction line up with TRBD2. DNA sequence: TGTGCCAGCAGTCAGAGCGGGGGTGGCCAAGAGACCCAGTACTTC. Its coded protein is CASSQSGGGQETQYF.